This T cell receptor beta chain was retrieved from a study of chemoradiotherapy in HPV16-positive cancers. The CDR3 runs 15 residues. V lost 6 bases and J lost 5; bases outside the gene matches: 8. The germline V gene encodes CDR1 MNHEY and CDR2 SVGAGI. Study-level results: HPV-specific T cells were functionally defined from only two HPV16-positive patients.

Profiled with immunoSEQ multiplex PCR; TCRdb holds only in-frame clones, not every one. The sample carries 950 or so clones, about 83% recorded once. About this clone itself: Its antigen is as yet unknown.

The material was tumor tissue, obtained from a patient who underwent chemoradiotherapy. The clonotype originates from a human donor with HPV-associated anogenital cancer. The rearrangement joins TRBV6-5 to TRBJ2-5, with TRBD1 identical over 11 bases. The CDR3 DNA follows: TGTGCCAGCAGATCGACGGGACAGGGGGGTGAGACCCAGTACTTC. Its translation is CASRSTGQGGETQYF.